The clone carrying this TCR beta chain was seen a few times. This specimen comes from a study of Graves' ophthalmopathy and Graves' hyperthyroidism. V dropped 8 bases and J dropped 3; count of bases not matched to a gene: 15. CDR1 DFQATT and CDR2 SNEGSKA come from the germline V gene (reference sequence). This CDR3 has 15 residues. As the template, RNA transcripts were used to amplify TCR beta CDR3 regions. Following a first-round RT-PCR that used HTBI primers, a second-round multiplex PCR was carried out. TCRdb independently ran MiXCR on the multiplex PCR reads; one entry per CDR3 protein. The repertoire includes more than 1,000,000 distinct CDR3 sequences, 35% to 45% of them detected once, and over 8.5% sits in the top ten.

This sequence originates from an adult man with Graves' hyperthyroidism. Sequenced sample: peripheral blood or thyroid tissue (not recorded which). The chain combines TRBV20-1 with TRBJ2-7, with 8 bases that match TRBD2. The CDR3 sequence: CSSRLMTSAYYEQYF. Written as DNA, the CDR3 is TGCAGTTCCAGACTAATGACTAGCGCGTACTACGAGCAGTACTTC.